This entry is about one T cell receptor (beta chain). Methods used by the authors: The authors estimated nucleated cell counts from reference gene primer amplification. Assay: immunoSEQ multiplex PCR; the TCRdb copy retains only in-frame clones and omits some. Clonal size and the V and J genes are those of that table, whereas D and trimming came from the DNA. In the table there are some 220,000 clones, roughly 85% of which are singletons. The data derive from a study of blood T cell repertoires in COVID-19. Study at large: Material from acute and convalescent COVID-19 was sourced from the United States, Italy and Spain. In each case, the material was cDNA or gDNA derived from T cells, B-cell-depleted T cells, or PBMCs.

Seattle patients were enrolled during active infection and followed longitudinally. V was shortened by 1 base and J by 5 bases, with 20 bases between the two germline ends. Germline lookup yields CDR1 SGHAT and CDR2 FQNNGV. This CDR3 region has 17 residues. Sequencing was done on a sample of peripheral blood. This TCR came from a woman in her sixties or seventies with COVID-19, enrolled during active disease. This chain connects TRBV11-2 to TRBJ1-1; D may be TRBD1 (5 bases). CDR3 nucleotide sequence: TGTGCCAGCAGCTTAGGGGCAGGGACTCGAGGAAGGACTGAAGCTTTCTTT. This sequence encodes CASSLGAGTRGRTEAFF. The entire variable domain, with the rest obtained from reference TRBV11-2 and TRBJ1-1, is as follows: EAGVAQSPRYKIIEKRQSVAFWCNPISGHATLYWYQQILGQGPKLLIQFQNNGVVDDSQLPKDRFSAERLKGVDSTLKIQPAKLEDSAVYLCASSLGAGTRGRTEAFFGQGTRLTVV.